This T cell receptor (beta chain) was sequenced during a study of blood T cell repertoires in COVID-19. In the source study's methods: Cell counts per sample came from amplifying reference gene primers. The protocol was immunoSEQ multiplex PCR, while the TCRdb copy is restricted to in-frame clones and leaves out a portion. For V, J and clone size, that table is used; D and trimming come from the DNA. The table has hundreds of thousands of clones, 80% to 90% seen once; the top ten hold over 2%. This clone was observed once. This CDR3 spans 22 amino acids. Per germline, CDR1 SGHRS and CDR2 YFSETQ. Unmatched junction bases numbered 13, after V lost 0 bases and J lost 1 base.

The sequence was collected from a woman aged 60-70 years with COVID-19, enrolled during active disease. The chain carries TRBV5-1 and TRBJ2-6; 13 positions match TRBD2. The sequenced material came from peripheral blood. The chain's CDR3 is CASSLGLTSGGRSSSGANVLTF. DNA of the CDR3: TGCGCCAGCAGCTTGGGTCTGACTAGCGGGGGGCGATCGTCTTCTGGGGCCAACGTCCTGACTTTC.